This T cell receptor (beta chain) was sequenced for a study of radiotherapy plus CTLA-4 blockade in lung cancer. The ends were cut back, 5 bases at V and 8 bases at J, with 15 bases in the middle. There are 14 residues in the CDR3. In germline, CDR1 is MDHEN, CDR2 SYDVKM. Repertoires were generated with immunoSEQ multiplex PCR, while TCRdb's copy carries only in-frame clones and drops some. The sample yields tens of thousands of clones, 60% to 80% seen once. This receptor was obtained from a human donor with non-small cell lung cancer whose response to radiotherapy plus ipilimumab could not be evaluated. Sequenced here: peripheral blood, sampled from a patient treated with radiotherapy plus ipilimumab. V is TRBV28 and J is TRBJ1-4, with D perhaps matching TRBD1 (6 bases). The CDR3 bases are TGTGCCAGCAGTGTCCACAACAGGGTCGAAAAACTGTTTTTT. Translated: CASSVHNRVEKLFF.